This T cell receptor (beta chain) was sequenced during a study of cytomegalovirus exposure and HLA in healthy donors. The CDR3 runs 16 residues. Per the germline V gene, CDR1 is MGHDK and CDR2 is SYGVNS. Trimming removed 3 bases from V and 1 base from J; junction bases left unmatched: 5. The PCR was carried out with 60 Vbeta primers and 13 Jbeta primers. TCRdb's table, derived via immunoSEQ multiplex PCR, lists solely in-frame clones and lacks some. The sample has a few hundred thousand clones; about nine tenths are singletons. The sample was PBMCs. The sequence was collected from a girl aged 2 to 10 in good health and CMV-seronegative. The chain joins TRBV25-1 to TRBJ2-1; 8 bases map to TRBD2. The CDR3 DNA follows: TGTGCCAGCAGTGACACTAGCGGCCCTTCCTACAATGAGCAGTTCTTC. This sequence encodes CASSDTSGPSYNEQFF.